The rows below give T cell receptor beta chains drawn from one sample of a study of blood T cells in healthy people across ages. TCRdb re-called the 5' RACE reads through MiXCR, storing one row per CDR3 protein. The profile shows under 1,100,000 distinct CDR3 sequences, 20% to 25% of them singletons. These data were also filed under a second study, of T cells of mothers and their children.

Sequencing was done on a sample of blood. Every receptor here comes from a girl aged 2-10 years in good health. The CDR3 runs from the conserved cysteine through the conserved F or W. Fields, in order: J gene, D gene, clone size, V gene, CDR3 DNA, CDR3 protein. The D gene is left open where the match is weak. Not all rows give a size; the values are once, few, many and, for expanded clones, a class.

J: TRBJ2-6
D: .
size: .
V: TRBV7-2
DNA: TGTGCCAGCAGCTTAGTGGGTCGTGGCTCTGGGGCCAACGTCCTGACTTTC
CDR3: CASSLVGRGSGANVLTF

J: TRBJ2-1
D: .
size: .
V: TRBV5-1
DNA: TGCGCCAGCAGCTTCGATATTTCTTCTCCGTTCTTC
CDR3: CASSFDISSPFF

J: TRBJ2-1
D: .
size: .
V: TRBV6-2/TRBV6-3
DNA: TGTGCCAGCAGTTACTCTGCAGGGAACAGCAATGAGCAGTTCTTC
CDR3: CASSYSAGNSNEQFF

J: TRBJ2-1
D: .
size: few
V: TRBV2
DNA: TGTGCCAGCAGTTGGAGGGTAGGCAATGAGCAGTTCTTC
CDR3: CASSWRVGNEQFF

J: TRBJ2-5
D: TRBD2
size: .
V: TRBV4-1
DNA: TGCGCCAGCAGCCCGGAGCGGGGGGGGCAAGAGACCCAGTACTTC
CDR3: CASSPERGGQETQYF

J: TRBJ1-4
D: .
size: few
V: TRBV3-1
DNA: TGTGCCAGCAGCCAAAGGGGGGGAGAAAAACTGTTTTTT
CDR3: CASSQRGGEKLFF

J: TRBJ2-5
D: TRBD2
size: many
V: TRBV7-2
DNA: TGTGCCAGCAGCGCACGAAGCGGGGCTGAGACCCAGTACTTC
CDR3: CASSARSGAETQYF

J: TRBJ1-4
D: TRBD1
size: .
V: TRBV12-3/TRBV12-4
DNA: TGTGCCTGCAGTTTGGGACAGCCTAATGAAAAACTGTTTTTT
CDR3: CACSLGQPNEKLFF

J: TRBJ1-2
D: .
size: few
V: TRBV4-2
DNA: TGTGCCAGCAGCCAAGATCAAGGACCTTTCAACTATGGCTACACCTTC
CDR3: CASSQDQGPFNYGYTF

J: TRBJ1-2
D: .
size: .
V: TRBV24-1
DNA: TGTGCCACCAGTGATTATCTGACGGGCTATGGCTACACCTTC
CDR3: CATSDYLTGYGYTF

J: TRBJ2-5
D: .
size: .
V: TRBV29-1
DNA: TGCACCGTTTCCACCGGGACCAAGCTGGAGACCCAGTACTTC
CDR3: CTVSTGTKLETQYF

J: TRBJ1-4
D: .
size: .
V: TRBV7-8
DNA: TGTGCCAGCAGCTTAGAACCGGGGCGTTTGGGAGAAAAACTGTTTTTT
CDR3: CASSLEPGRLGEKLFF

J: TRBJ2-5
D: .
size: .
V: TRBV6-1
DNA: TGTGCCAGCAGTGAAGCGGAAGGACAATGGGAGACCCAGTACTTC
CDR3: CASSEAEGQWETQYF

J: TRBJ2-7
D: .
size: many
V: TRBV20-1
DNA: TGCAGTGCCCCTGGGCGGGGCTACGAGCAGTACTTC
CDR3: CSAPGRGYEQYF

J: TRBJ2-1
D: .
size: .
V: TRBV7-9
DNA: TGTGCCAACGACGGACCCGGGGCAGGACCCTACAATGAGCAGTTCTTC
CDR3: CANDGPGAGPYNEQFF

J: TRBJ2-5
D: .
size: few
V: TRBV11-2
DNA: TGTGCCAGCAGCTCGGACAGTAAACAAGAGACCCAGTACTTC
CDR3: CASSSDSKQETQYF

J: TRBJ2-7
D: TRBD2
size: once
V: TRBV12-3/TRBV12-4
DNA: TGTGCCAGCACCCGAGCGGGAGCGAGCTCCTACGAGCAGTACTTC
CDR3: CASTRAGASSYEQYF